Included here is one T cell receptor (beta chain) sequence, with context. The record originates from a study of technical replicates of blood from a few donors. TCRdb keeps only in-frame clones here, not all; method: immunoSEQ multiplex PCR. This repertoire shows 70,000 or so clones, 88% found once; its top ten account for approximately 4.6%. CDR3 length: 16 amino acids. CDR1 SGHDT and CDR2 YYEEEE come from the germline V gene. Unmatched junction bases numbered 12, after V lost 2 bases and J lost 9 bases. The material sequenced was PBMCs. The chain links TRBV5-6 to TRBJ2-1; 9 bases map to TRBD2. The source is a human donor in good health. Some clones in this sample may be carry-over from other donors' samples. CDR3 bases: TGTGCCAGCAGCTTAATCGGCAGCGGGAGGAGGAGTGAGCAGTTCTTC. This gives the protein CASSLIGSGRRSEQFF.